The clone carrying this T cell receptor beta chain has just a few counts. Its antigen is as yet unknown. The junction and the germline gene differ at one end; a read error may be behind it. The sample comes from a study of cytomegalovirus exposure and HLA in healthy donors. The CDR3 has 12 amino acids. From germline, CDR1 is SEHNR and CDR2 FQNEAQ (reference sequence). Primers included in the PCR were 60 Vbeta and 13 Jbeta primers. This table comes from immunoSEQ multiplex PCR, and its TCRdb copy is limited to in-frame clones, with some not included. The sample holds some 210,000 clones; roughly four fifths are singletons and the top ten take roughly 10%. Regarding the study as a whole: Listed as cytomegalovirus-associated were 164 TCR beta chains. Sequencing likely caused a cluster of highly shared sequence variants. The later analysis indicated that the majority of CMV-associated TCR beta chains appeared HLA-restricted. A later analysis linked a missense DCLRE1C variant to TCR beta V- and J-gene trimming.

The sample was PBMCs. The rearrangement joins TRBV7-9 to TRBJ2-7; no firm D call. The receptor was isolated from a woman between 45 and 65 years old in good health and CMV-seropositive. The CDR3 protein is CSSSPMLYEQYF. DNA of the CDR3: TGTTCCAGCAGCCCCATGTTGTACGAGCAGTACTTC.